Following are 18 T cell receptor beta chains from one sample sequenced in a study of beta chain features in type 1 diabetes. These receptors lack a known antigen. Reverse transcribing all isolated RNA meant expressed TCRB transcripts were sequenced. Clones were read by immunoSEQ multiplex PCR, and TCRdb kept only the in-frame ones, dropping some. This sample carries 400,000 or so clones, roughly 12% of them seen once, and the ten largest clones take 0.0095% to 0.012%. Study-level points and caveats: All four CD4+ subsets of Type 1 diabetes patients contained TCRB CDR3s that were moderately but significantly shorter.

Source material: naive CD4+ T cells from blood. The receptors were sampled from a woman between 18 and 29 years old with type 1 diabetes.

The rearrangement joins TRBV5-1 to TRBJ2-7; D is possibly TRBD1 (5 bases). V lost 2 bases to trimming and J lost 2 bases, with 8 bases between them. Germline CDR1 and CDR2: SGHRS and YFSETQ. The length of the CDR3 is 13 residues. Written as DNA, the CDR3 is TGCGCCAGCAGCTTAGGGGCAGCCTACGAGCAGTACTTC. This encodes CASSLGAAYEQYF.

The table lists this clone with a few counts. The chain uses TRBV5-1 and TRBJ2-1; possible D gene TRBD2, 6 bases. Trimming took off 4 bases at V and 12 bases at J, with 20 bases between the two ends. Germline V gene data show CDR1 as SGHRS and CDR2 as YFSETQ. This CDR3 comprises 14 residues. This chain's CDR3 is CASSAPPSELRQFF. The DNA of the CDR3 is TGCGCCAGCAGCGCCCCTCCTAGCGAACTACGGCAGTTCTTC.

This clone was detected only a few times. The rearrangement links TRBV28 to TRBJ2-7; D remains unclear. CDR1 and CDR2 from the germline V gene are MDHEN and SYDVKM. V was pared by 5 bases and J by 2 bases, with 10 bases between. The CDR3 totals 13 residues. The CDR3 spells CASSEQRTYEQYF. Written as DNA, the CDR3 is TGTGCCAGCAGTGAACAGAGAACCTACGAGCAGTACTTC.

This clone occurred a few times. This chain joins TRBV4-3 and TRBJ1-2, with TRBD1 matching over 8 bases. CDR3 length: 15 residues. Per germline, CDR1 LGHNA and CDR2 YSLEER. V dropped 4 bases and J dropped 2; count of bases not matched to a gene: 6. Here the CDR3 reads CASSLRGQGNYGYTF. Here the CDR3 DNA reads TGCGCCAGCAGCCTTCGCGGACAGGGAAACTATGGCTACACCTTC.

This clone has only a few counts. This chain joins TRBV7-8 and TRBJ2-1; no reliable D call. The germline V and J ends were trimmed by 5 bases and 8 bases, with 16 bases remaining between them. The germline CDR1 and CDR2 sequences are SGHVS and FQNEAQ. CDR3 size: 14 residues. Here the CDR3 DNA reads TGTGCCAGCAGCCCCACCAGACTGGTTCATGAGCAGTTCTTC. As protein: CASSPTRLVHEQFF.

The rearrangement links TRBV27 to TRBJ1-1; D not certain. V gave up 5 bases and J gave up 1 base, with 8 bases separating them. Looked up from germline, CDR1 is MNHEY and CDR2 is SMNVEV (reference sequence). The CDR3 runs to 13 residues. The CDR3 DNA reads TGTGCCAGCAGTGCAACAGCGAACACTGAAGCTTTCTTT. It specifies CASSATANTEAFF.

This clone was recorded a few times. The chain has TRBV29-1 and TRBJ2-7, with 8 bases identical to TRBD1. The CDR3 covers 13 residues. The ends lost 7 bases at V and 6 bases at J; junction bases unmatched: 11. Germline V gene sequence: CDR1 SQVTM, CDR2 ANQGSEA. CDR3 nucleotides: TGCAGCGCCCTTCCGGACAGGGCATCCGAGCAGTACTTC. Translated: CSALPDRASEQYF.

V usage is TRBV2 and J usage is TRBJ2-1, with 7 bases identical to TRBD2. The CDR3 sequence is 14 residues long. Unmatched junction bases numbered 8, after V lost 9 bases and J lost 3 bases. Germline CDR1 SNHLY, CDR2 FYNNEI. For the CDR3, the DNA is TGTGCCAGTACTCCCCGGGGGGTCTACAATGAGCAGTTCTTC. This translates into CASTPRGVYNEQFF.

This clone was found a few times. The chain couples TRBV10-3 to TRBJ2-5; 7 bases line up with TRBD2. This CDR3 has 12 residues. J gave up 4 bases and V 8 bases, and 4 bases lay outside the gene matches. Germline values: CDR1 ENHRY, CDR2 SYGVKD. DNA of the CDR3: TGTGCCATCGCCGCGGGAGCAGAGACCCAGTACTTC. Translated: CAIAAGAETQYF.

There are a few counts of this clone. The chain has TRBV7-9 and TRBJ1-2; a possible D gene is TRBD1 (5 bases). V was trimmed by 4 bases and J by 10 bases, leaving 13 bases between them. The CDR3 has 12 amino acids. Germline lookup yields CDR1 SEHNR and CDR2 FQNEAQ (reference sequence). The CDR3 reads CASSSPGGTYTF. The CDR3 nucleotides are TGTGCCAGCAGCTCCCCGGGGGGGACCTACACCTTC.

This clone was counted only a few times. The gene calls are TRBV19 and TRBJ2-2; 7 bases match TRBD1. In germline, CDR1 is LNHDA, CDR2 SQIVND (reference sequence). With V trimmed by 4 bases and J by 6 bases, 5 bases remained unmatched. The CDR3 loop spans 14 amino acids. CDR3 sequence reads: CASSTTGTPGELFF. CDR3 nucleotide sequence: TGTGCCAGTAGTACGACAGGGACCCCCGGGGAGCTGTTTTTT. The full variable domain, completed using reference TRBV19 and TRBJ2-2, is DGGITQSPKYLFRKEGQNVTLSCEQNLNHDAMYWYRQDPGQGLRLIYYSQIVNDFQKGDIAEGYSVSREKKESFPLTVTSAQKNPTAFYLCASSTTGTPGELFFGEGSRLTVL.

This clone was seen a single time. The rearrangement joins TRBV27 to TRBJ2-4; TRBD1 agrees at 9 bases. The CDR3 has 18 amino acids. CDR1 and CDR2 from the germline V gene are MNHEY and SMNVEV (reference sequence). The V segment lost 1 base and the J segment 1 base; nucleotides outside the gene matches: 8. The CDR3 spells CASSLLGTGGRAKNIQYF. Here the CDR3 DNA reads TGTGCCAGCAGTTTATTGGGCACAGGGGGCCGGGCCAAAAACATTCAGTACTTC.

This chain joins TRBV4-3 and TRBJ1-1, with D hard to call. Per the germline V gene, CDR1 is LGHNA and CDR2 is YSLEER. V was clipped by 3 bases and J by 0 bases, with 5 bases between them. The CDR3 runs 13 residues. The CDR3 DNA reads as TGCGCCAGCAGCCAGCAGGTGAACACTGAAGCTTTCTTT. The encoded protein is CASSQQVNTEAFF.

This clone was found a few times. This chain links TRBV19 with TRBJ2-1, with 14 positions matching TRBD2. The CDR3 contains 13 residues. Trimming took 10 bases from V and 15 from J; bases not matched to a gene: 11. Germline V gene lookup returns CDR1 LNHDA and CDR2 SQIVND (reference sequence). Written as DNA, the CDR3 is TGTGCCACCAGAGGGACTAGCGGGAGATTTCGGTTCTTC. It encodes CATRGTSGRFRFF.

This clone turned up a few times. The chain carries TRBV7-9 and TRBJ1-1; D unresolved. V shed 5 bases and J shed 1 base, with 11 bases lying between them. The CDR3 consists of 14 residues. Germline V gene data show CDR1 as SEHNR and CDR2 as FQNEAQ (reference sequence). In nucleotides, the CDR3 is TGTGCCAGCAGCCCCCAGCAGGCGAACACTGAAGCTTTCTTT. This gives the protein CASSPQQANTEAFF.

Only a few counts were recorded for this clone. The chain combines TRBV6-6 with TRBJ1-2; 9 nucleotides agree with TRBD1. This CDR3 region has 16 residues. The V and J ends lost 6 bases and 7 bases, in that order; junction bases with no gene match: 15. CDR1 is MNHNY, CDR2 SVGAGI, per germline (reference sequence). The CDR3 DNA is TGTGCCAGCAGCCCAACGTCGGGACAGGGAGGTTTTGGCTACACCTTC. It encodes CASSPTSGQGGFGYTF.

This chain uses TRBV9 with TRBJ2-7; TRBD1 is a possible D gene (6 bases). Trimming stripped 4 bases from V and 5 bases from J, with 13 bases between. Per the germline V gene, CDR1 is SGDLS and CDR2 is YYNGEE. This CDR3 is built from 13 residues. The CDR3 is CASSPRGDDEQYF. The CDR3 DNA follows: TGTGCCAGCAGCCCCAGGGGCGATGACGAGCAGTACTTC. Drawing the rest from reference TRBV9 and TRBJ2-7, the complete variable domain is DSGVTQTPKHLITATGQRVTLRCSPRSGDLSVYWYQQSLDQGLQFLIQYYNGEERAKGNILERFSAQQFPDLHSELNLSSLELGDSALYFCASSPRGDDEQYFGPGTRLTVT.

This clone showed up just a few times. This chain uses TRBV27 with TRBJ1-4, with D perhaps matching TRBD1 (6 bases). CDR3 size: 15 residues. CDR1 is MNHEY and CDR2 is SMNVEV in the germline V gene (reference sequence). Trimming stripped 5 bases from V and 3 bases from J, with 13 bases between. CDR3 sequence: CASSLTGSANEKLFF. The CDR3 region has the DNA TGTGCCAGCAGTCTTACAGGGTCCGCTAATGAAAAACTGTTTTTT.